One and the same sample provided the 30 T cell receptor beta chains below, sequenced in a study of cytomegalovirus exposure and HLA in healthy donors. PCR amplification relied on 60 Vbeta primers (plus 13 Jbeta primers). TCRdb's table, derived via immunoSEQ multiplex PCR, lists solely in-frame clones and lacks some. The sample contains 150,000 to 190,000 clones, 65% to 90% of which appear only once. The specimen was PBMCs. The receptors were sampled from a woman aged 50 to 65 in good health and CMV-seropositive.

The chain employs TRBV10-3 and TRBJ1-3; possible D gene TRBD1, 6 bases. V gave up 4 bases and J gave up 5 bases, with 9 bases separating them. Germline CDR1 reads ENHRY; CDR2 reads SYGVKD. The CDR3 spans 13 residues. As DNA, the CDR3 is TGTGCCATCAGTGGGGACAACCGAAACACCATATATTTT. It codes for CAISGDNRNTIYF.

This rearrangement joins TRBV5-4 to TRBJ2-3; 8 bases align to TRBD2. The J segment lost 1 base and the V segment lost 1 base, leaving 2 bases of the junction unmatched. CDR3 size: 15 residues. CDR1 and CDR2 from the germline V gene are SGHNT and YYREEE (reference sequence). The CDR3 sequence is CASSLRRGGTDTQYF. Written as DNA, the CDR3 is TGTGCCAGCAGCTTGCGGCGGGGGGGCACAGATACGCAGTATTTT.

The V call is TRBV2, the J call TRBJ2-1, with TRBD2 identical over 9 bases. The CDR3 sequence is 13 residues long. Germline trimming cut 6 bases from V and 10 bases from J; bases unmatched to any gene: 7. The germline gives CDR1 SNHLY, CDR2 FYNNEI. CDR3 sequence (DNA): TGTGCCAGCAGGGCGGGGGGGCCCAGAGAGCAGTTCTTC. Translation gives CASRAGGPREQFF.

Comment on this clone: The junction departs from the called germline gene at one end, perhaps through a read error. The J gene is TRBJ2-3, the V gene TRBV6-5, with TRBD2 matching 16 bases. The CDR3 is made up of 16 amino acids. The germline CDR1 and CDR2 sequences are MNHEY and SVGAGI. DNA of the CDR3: TGTGCCGGCAGTTACTCGGGACTAGCGGGAGGGGATACGCAGTATTTT. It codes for CAGSYSGLAGGDTQYF.

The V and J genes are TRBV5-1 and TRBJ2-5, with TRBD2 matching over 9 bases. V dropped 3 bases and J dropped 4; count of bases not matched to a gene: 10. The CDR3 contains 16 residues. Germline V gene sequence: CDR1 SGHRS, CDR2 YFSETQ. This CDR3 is CASSSVAGGPGETQYF. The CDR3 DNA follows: TGCGCCAGCAGCTCGGTGGCGGGGGGGCCCGGAGAGACCCAGTACTTC.

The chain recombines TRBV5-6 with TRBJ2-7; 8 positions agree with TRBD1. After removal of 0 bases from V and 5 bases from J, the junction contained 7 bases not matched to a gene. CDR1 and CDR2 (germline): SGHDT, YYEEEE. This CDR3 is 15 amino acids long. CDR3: CASSLVPGGSDEQYF. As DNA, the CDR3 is TGTGCCAGCAGCTTGGTCCCAGGGGGCTCGGACGAGCAGTACTTC. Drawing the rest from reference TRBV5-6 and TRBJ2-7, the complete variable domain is DAGVTQSPTHLIKTRGQQVTLRCSPKSGHDTVSWYQQALGQGPQFIFQYYEEEERQRGNFPDRFSGHQFPNYSSELNVNALLLGDSALYLCASSLVPGGSDEQYFGPGTRLTVT.

Here the CDR3 reads CASSVGISGGRDTQYF. For the CDR3, the DNA is TGTGCCAGCAGCGTAGGTATAAGCGGGGGGAGAGATACGCAGTATTTT. The rearrangement links TRBV9 to TRBJ2-3, with 9 bases aligning to TRBD2. V gave up 0 bases and J gave up 5 bases; unmatched junction bases: 7. From germline, CDR1 is SGDLS and CDR2 YYNGEE. The CDR3 totals 16 residues.

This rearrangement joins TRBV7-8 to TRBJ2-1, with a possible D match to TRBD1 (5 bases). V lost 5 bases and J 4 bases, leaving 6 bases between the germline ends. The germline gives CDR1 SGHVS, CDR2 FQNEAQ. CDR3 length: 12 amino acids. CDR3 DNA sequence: TGTGCCAGCAGCCGACAGTACAATGAGCAGTTCTTC. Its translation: CASSRQYNEQFF.

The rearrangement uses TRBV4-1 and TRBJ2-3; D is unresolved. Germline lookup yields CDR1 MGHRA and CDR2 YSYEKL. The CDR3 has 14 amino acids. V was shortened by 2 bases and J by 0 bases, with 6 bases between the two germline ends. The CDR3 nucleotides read TGCGCCAGCAGCCAAATCCTTAGCACAGATACGCAGTATTTT. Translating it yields CASSQILSTDTQYF.

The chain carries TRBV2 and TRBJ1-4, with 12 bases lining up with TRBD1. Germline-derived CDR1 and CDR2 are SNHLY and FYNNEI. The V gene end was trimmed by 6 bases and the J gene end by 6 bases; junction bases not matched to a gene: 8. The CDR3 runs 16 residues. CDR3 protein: CASSDGTGGPYEKLFF. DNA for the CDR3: TGTGCCAGCAGCGACGGGACAGGGGGCCCCTATGAAAAACTGTTTTTT.

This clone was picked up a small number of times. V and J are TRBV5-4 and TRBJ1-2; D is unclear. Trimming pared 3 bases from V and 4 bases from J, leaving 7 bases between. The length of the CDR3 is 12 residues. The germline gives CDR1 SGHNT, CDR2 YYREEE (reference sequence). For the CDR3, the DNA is TGTGCCAGCAGCTCCACAGCCTATGGCTACACCTTC. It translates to CASSSTAYGYTF.

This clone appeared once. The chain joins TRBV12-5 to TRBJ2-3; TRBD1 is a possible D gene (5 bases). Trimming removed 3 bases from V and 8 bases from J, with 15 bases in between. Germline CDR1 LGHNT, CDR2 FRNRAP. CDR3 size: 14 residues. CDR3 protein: CASGLEVGQVTQYF. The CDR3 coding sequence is TGTGCTAGTGGTTTAGAAGTGGGGCAAGTTACGCAGTATTTT.

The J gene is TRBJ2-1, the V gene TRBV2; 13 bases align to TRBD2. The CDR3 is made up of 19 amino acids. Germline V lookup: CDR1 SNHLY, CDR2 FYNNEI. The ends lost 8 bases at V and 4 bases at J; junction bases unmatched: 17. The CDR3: CASYLVKRGLAGKYNEQFF. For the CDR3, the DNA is TGTGCCAGCTACCTGGTTAAAAGGGGACTAGCGGGGAAGTACAATGAGCAGTTCTTC.

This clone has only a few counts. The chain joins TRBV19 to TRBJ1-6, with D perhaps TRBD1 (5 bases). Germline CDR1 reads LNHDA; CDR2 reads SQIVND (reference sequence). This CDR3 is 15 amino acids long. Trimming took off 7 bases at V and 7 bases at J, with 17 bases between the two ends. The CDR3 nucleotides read TGTGCCAGTACCGCCTCAAGGGGCGGCAATTCACCCCTCCACTTT. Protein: CASTASRGGNSPLHF.

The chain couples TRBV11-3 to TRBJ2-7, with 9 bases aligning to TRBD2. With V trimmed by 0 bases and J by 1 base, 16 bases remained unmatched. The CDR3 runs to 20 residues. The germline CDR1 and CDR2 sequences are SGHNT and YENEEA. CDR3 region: CASSLDQLGDWRGGSYEQYF. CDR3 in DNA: TGTGCCAGCAGCTTAGATCAATTGGGGGATTGGCGGGGGGGTTCCTACGAGCAGTACTTC.

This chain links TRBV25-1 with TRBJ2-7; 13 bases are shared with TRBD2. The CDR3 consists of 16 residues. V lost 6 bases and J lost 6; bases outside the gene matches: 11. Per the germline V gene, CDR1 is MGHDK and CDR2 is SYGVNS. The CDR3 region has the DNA TGTGCCAGCAGGGAACCGGGACTAGCGGGAAGGGGCGAGCAGTACTTC. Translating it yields CASREPGLAGRGEQYF.

The CDR3 sequence: CASSQERGGGADTQYF. The DNA for the CDR3 is TGCGCCAGCAGCCAAGAGCGGGGCGGGGGGGCCGATACGCAGTATTTT. This chain joins TRBV4-3 and TRBJ2-3, with 9 bases aligning to TRBD2. V was clipped by 0 bases and J by 6 bases; unmatched bases: 7. The CDR3 runs to 16 residues. Germline V gene sequence: CDR1 LGHNA, CDR2 YSLEER.

The CDR3 region is CSVDLQGGETQYF. DNA of the CDR3: TGCAGCGTTGACCTACAGGGGGGAGAGACCCAGTACTTC. The V gene is TRBV29-1, the J gene TRBJ2-5; 8 nucleotides agree with TRBD1. Germline V gene lookup returns CDR1 SQVTM and CDR2 ANQGSEA. J lost 4 bases, V lost 3 bases, and 4 bases had no gene match. This CDR3 is built from 13 residues.

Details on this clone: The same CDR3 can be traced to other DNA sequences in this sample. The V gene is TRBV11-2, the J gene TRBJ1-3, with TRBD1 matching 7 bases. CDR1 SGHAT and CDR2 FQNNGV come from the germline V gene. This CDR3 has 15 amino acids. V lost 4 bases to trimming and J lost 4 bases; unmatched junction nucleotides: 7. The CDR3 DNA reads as TGTGCCAGCAGCTCTCAGACAGGGTGGGGAAACACCATATATTTT. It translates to CASSSQTGWGNTIYF. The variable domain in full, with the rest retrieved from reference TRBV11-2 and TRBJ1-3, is EAGVAQSPRYKIIEKRQSVAFWCNPISGHATLYWYQQILGQGPKLLIQFQNNGVVDDSQLPKDRFSAERLKGVDSTLKIQPAKLEDSAVYLCASSSQTGWGNTIYFGEGSWLTVV.

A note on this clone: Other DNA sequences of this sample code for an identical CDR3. CDR3 amino acids: CASSRDTSYEQYF. The CDR3 bases are TGTGCCAGCAGCCGCGACACCTCCTACGAGCAGTACTTC. J is TRBJ2-7 and V is TRBV5-4; unclear D gene. Germline V gives CDR1 SGHNT, CDR2 YYREEE (reference sequence). The CDR3 is 13 amino acids. Trimming took off 4 bases at V and 0 bases at J, with 8 bases between the two ends.

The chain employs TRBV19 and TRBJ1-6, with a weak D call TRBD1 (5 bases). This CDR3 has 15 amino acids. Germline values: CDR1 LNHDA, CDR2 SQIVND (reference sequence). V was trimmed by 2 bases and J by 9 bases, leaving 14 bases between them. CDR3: CASSITGLLLSPLHF. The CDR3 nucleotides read TGTGCCAGTAGTATAACAGGTCTTTTGCTTTCACCCCTCCACTTT.

This chain's CDR3 is CASSGPGTSGGTTYEQYF. DNA for the CDR3: TGCGCCAGCAGCGGTCCCGGGACTAGCGGGGGGACTACCTACGAGCAGTACTTC. The chain combines TRBV5-1 with TRBJ2-7; 15 positions agree with TRBD2. The trim removed 4 bases at V and 2 bases at J, leaving 10 bases unmatched. This CDR3 is built from 18 residues. Germline V gives CDR1 SGHRS, CDR2 YFSETQ.

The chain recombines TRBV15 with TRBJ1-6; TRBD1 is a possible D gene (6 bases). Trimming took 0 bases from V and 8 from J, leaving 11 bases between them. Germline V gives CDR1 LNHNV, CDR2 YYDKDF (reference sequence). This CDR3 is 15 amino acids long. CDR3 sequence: CATSREGQTDSPLHF. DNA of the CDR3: TGTGCCACCAGCAGAGAGGGACAAACTGATTCACCCCTCCACTTT. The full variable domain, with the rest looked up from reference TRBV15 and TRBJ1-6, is DAMVIQNPRYQVTQFGKPVTLSCSQTLNHNVMYWYQQKSSQAPKLLFHYYDKDFNNEADTPDNFQSRRPNTSFCFLDIRSPGLGDTAMYLCATSREGQTDSPLHFGNGTRLTVT.

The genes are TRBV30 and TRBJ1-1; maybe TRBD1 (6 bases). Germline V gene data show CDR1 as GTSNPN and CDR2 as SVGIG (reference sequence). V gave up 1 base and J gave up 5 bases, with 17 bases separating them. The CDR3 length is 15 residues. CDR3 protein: CAWSAPTGIRTEAFF. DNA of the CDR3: TGTGCCTGGAGTGCTCCTACAGGGATACGGACTGAAGCTTTCTTT.

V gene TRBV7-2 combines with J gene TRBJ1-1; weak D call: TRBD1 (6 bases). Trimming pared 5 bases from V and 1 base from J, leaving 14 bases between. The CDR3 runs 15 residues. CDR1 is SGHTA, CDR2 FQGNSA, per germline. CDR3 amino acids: CASSRGGAQNTEAFF. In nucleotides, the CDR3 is TGTGCCAGCAGCCGGGGGGGGGCGCAGAACACTGAAGCTTTCTTT.

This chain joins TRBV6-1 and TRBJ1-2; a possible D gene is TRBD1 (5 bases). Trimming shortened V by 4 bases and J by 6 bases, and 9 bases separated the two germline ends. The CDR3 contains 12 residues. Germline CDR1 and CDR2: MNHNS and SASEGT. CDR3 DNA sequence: TGTGCCAGCAGTGTAGCGGGGCATGGCTACACCTTC. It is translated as CASSVAGHGYTF.

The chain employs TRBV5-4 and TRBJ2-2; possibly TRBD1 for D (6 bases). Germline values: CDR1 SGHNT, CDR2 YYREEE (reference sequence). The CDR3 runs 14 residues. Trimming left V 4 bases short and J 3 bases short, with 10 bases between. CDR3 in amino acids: CASSLRTDTGELFF. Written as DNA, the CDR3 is TGTGCCAGCAGCCTACGGACAGACACCGGGGAGCTGTTTTTT. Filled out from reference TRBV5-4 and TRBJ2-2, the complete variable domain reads ETGVTQSPTHLIKTRGQQVTLRCSSQSGHNTVSWYQQALGQGPQFIFQYYREEENGRGNFPPRFSGLQFPNYSSELNVNALELDDSALYLCASSLRTDTGELFFGEGSRLTVL.

CDR3 amino acids: CASSVGQDVNTGELFF. The CDR3 region has the DNA TGTGCCAGCAGCGTAGGACAGGACGTGAACACCGGGGAGCTGTTTTTT. The gene calls are TRBV9 and TRBJ2-2; TRBD1 might be the D (6 bases). The CDR3 is 16 residues long. Looked up from germline, CDR1 is SGDLS and CDR2 is YYNGEE. Trimming took off 0 bases at V and 1 base at J, with 10 bases between the two ends.

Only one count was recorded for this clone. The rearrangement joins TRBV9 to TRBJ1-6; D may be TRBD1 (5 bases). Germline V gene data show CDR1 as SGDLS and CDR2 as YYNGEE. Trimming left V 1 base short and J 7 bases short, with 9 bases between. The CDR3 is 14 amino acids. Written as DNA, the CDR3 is TGTGCCAGCAGCGTATCGGAGGGGAATTCACCCCTCCACTTT. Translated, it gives CASSVSEGNSPLHF.

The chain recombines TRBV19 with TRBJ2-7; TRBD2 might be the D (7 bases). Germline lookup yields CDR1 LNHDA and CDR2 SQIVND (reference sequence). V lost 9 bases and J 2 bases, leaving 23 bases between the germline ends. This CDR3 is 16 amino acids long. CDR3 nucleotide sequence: TGTGCCAGCCGCAAGGGGGGGACTCGGAGGCCCTACGAGCAGTACTTC. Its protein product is CASRKGGTRRPYEQYF.